This T cell receptor (beta chain) stems from a study of type 1 regulatory T cells. Looking at the study overall: This in vitro CD4 product, T-allo10, is enriched for Tr1 cells and alloantigen-specific.

The germline V gene encodes CDR1 SGHTA and CDR2 FQGTGA. V trimming: 5 bases; J trimming: 0 bases; junction bases outside the gene matches: 7. The length of the CDR3 is 16 residues. With respect to this clonotype: Its specificity is not known.

The graft donor-derived T-allo10 cells reportedly recognize host alloantigens, are anergic, and suppress alloantigen-specifically. MiXCR, applied by TCRdb to the reads, yields one record per CDR3 protein. Of about 24,000 distinct CDR3 sequences in the sample, roughly two thirds were seen once. The rearrangement links TRBV7-3 to TRBJ2-1; 7 bases align to TRBD2. The TCR was taken from a human donor in good health. The specimen sequenced was cultured T cells, either the whole culture or a sorted T cell fraction (not recorded which). Subset noted: Tr1-enriched cell product generated in vitro against host alloantigens. The CDR3 DNA sequence: TGTGCCAGCAGCCGGGGAGGGTCTGGCTCCTACAATGAGCAGTTCTTC. It codes for CASSRGGSGSYNEQFF.